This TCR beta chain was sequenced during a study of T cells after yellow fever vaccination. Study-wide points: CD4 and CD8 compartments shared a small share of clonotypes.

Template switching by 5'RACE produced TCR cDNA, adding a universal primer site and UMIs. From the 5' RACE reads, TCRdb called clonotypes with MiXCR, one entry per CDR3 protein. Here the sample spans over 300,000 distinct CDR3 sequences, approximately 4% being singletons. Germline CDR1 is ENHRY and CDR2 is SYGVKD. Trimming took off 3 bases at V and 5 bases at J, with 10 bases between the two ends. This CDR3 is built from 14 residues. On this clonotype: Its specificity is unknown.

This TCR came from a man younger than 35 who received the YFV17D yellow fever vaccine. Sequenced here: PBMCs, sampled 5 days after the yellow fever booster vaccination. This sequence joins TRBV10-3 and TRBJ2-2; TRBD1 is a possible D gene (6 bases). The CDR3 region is CAISDFQGTGELFF. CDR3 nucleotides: TGTGCCATCAGTGATTTTCAGGGGACCGGGGAGCTGTTTTTT.